Listed below are T cell receptor beta chains from one sample, sequenced in a study of cytomegalovirus exposure and HLA in healthy donors. Only in-frame clones appear in the TCRdb table, and some are missing; sequencing was by immunoSEQ multiplex PCR. This table holds 200,000 or so clones, about 80% found once. Sequencing was performed on PBMCs. These TCRs come from a man aged 40-49 years in good health and CMV-seronegative. CDR3s include the opening cysteine and the closing phenylalanine or tryptophan. The D gene is left open where the match is weak. Rows may omit the clone size; those that give it use once, few, many or a size class.

v_call: TRBV5-1; clone_size: once; j_call: TRBJ2-2; d_call: TRBD2; cdr3_nt: TGCGCCAGCAGTTTTGAGCGGGGAACCGGGGAGCTGTTTTTT; cdr3_aa: CASSFERGTGELFF
v_call: TRBV12-5; clone_size: .; j_call: TRBJ2-2; d_call: .; cdr3_nt: TGTGCTAGTGGTTTGGGGCAATCGAACACCGGGGAGCTGTTTTTT; cdr3_aa: CASGLGQSNTGELFF
v_call: TRBV28; clone_size: .; j_call: TRBJ1-6; d_call: .; cdr3_nt: TGTGCCAGCAGTTCCGGGGGGAATTCACCCCTCCACTTT; cdr3_aa: CASSSGGNSPLHF
v_call: TRBV30; clone_size: .; j_call: TRBJ2-2; d_call: .; cdr3_nt: TGTGCCTGGAGTACGCGGAATGCCAACACCGGGGAGCTGTTTTTT; cdr3_aa: CAWSTRNANTGELFF
v_call: TRBV6-5; clone_size: .; j_call: TRBJ2-7; d_call: TRBD1; cdr3_nt: TGTGCCAGCAGAACATCCGGGACAGGGGCCTACGAGCAGTACTTC; cdr3_aa: CASRTSGTGAYEQYF
v_call: TRBV25-1; clone_size: .; j_call: TRBJ2-7; d_call: TRBD2; cdr3_nt: TGTGCCAGCAGTGAATGGGGGGGTTCGTACGAGCAGTACTTC; cdr3_aa: CASSEWGGSYEQYF
v_call: TRBV19; clone_size: few; j_call: TRBJ1-6; d_call: .; cdr3_nt: TGTGCCAGTAGTCTCTGGTATATGCAGGCGTCCTATAATTCACCCCTCCACTTT; cdr3_aa: CASSLWYMQASYNSPLHF
v_call: TRBV7-3; clone_size: .; j_call: TRBJ2-7; d_call: TRBD1; cdr3_nt: TGTGCCAGCAGCCGGGACAGGAACTACGAGCAGTACTTC; cdr3_aa: CASSRDRNYEQYF
v_call: TRBV9; clone_size: .; j_call: TRBJ2-2; d_call: .; cdr3_nt: TGTGCCAGCAGTTGGGGGCAGACGAACACCGGGGAGCTGTTTTTT; cdr3_aa: CASSWGQTNTGELFF
v_call: TRBV6-1; clone_size: .; j_call: TRBJ2-7; d_call: TRBD1; cdr3_nt: TGTGCCAGCAGTGAAGGGGGGACAGGGGGCTACGAGCAGTACTTC; cdr3_aa: CASSEGGTGGYEQYF
v_call: TRBV25-1; clone_size: few; j_call: TRBJ1-2; d_call: TRBD1; cdr3_nt: TGTGCCAGCAGTGAGTCCAGGGGGCCTGATGGCTACACCTTC; cdr3_aa: CASSESRGPDGYTF
v_call: TRBV7-8; clone_size: .; j_call: TRBJ1-6; d_call: .; cdr3_nt: TGTGCCAGCAGCTCAAGGACAGCTAATAGTAATTCACCCCTCCACTTT; cdr3_aa: CASSSRTANSNSPLHF
v_call: TRBV5-4; clone_size: once; j_call: TRBJ1-5; d_call: TRBD1; cdr3_nt: TGTGCCAGCAGCTTAGCGCAGGGGGTAGGTCAGCCCCAGCATTTT; cdr3_aa: CASSLAQGVGQPQHF
v_call: TRBV27; clone_size: .; j_call: TRBJ2-2; d_call: TRBD1; cdr3_nt: TGTGCCAGCAGTCTATCGGCAGGGGGCTTCGGGGAGCTGTTTTTT; cdr3_aa: CASSLSAGGFGELFF
v_call: TRBV7-2; clone_size: .; j_call: TRBJ2-7; d_call: .; cdr3_nt: TGTGCCAGCAGCTCGACTGGGGCAGGGAACGAGCAGTACTTC; cdr3_aa: CASSSTGAGNEQYF
v_call: TRBV4-1; clone_size: .; j_call: TRBJ2-7; d_call: TRBD2; cdr3_nt: TGCGCCAGCAGCGGGAGCGGGGGTGGTTCCGAGCAGTACTTC; cdr3_aa: CASSGSGGGSEQYF
v_call: TRBV18; clone_size: .; j_call: TRBJ2-1; d_call: TRBD2; cdr3_nt: TGTGCCAGCTCACCAGTTGATTCTAGCGGGAATGAGCAGTTCTTC; cdr3_aa: CASSPVDSSGNEQFF
v_call: TRBV5-6; clone_size: .; j_call: TRBJ1-6; d_call: .; cdr3_nt: TGTGCCAGCAGCTTGGGCCCAGGCTCCTATAATTCACCCCTCCACTTT; cdr3_aa: CASSLGPGSYNSPLHF
v_call: TRBV7-3; clone_size: .; j_call: TRBJ1-1; d_call: .; cdr3_nt: TGTGCCAGCAGCTTAGAGGCAGGGGACACTGAAGCTTTCTTT; cdr3_aa: CASSLEAGDTEAFF
v_call: TRBV15; clone_size: .; j_call: TRBJ1-5; d_call: .; cdr3_nt: TGTGCCACCAGCAGCCTCAGGGCTAGCAATCAGCCCCAGCATTTT; cdr3_aa: CATSSLRASNQPQHF
v_call: TRBV2; clone_size: .; j_call: TRBJ2-5; d_call: .; cdr3_nt: TGTGCCAGCAGTGAAAACGGAGGGCGTGAGACCCAGTACTTC; cdr3_aa: CASSENGGRETQYF
v_call: TRBV6-6; clone_size: .; j_call: TRBJ2-3; d_call: TRBD2; cdr3_nt: TGTGCCAGCAGTTCCTCGGGACTAGCGACAGATACGCAGTATTTT; cdr3_aa: CASSSSGLATDTQYF
v_call: TRBV29-1; clone_size: .; j_call: TRBJ2-1; d_call: TRBD1; cdr3_nt: TGCAGCGCCGGGACAGGGTACAATGAGCAGTTCTTC; cdr3_aa: CSAGTGYNEQFF
v_call: TRBV4-3; clone_size: few; j_call: TRBJ1-5; d_call: TRBD1; cdr3_nt: TGCGCCAGCAGCCAAGATAGACAGGGTAGCAATCAGCCCCAGCATTTT; cdr3_aa: CASSQDRQGSNQPQHF
v_call: TRBV5-6; clone_size: .; j_call: TRBJ2-7; d_call: .; cdr3_nt: TGTGCCAGCAGCCCGATGGGCCCCTACGAGCAGTACTTC; cdr3_aa: CASSPMGPYEQYF